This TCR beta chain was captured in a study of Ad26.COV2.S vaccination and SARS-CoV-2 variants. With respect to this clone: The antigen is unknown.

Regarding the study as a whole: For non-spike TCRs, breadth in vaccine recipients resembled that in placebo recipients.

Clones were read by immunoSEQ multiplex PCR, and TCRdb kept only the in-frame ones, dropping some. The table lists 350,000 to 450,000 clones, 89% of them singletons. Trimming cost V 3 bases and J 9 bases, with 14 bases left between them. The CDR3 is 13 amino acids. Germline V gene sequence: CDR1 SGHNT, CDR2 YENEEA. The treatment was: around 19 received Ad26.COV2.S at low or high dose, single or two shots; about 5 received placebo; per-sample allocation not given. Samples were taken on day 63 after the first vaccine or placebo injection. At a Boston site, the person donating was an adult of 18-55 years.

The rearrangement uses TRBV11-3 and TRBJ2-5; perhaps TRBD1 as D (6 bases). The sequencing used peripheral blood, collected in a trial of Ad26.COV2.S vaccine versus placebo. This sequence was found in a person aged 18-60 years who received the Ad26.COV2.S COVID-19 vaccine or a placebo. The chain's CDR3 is CASSLNSEGAQYF. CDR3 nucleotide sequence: TGTGCCAGCAGCTTGAACTCCGAGGGGGCCCAGTACTTC.